These 21 T cell receptor beta chains share one sample of origin, sequenced in a study of blood T cell repertoires in COVID-19. Profiled with immunoSEQ multiplex PCR; TCRdb holds only in-frame clones, not every one. The repertoire holds 200,000 to 250,000 clones, approximately 87% seen once, with 2% to 2.5% in the top ten. The sequenced sample was peripheral blood. The receptors were gathered from a woman aged 45-59 years with acute or convalescent COVID-19.

The J gene is TRBJ1-2, the V gene TRBV18; the D is unclear. Deletions cut 4 bases from V and 11 bases from J, with 17 bases between. The CDR3 contains 13 residues. Germline V gene lookup returns CDR1 KGHSH and CDR2 LQKENI. The chain's CDR3 is CASSLLVSTSYTF. Written as DNA, the CDR3 is TGTGCCAGCTCACTGCTCGTTAGCACCTCGTACACCTTC.

This clone was seen more than once but under ten times. This same CDR3 is encoded by further DNA sequences in the sample. The J gene is TRBJ2-7, the V gene TRBV5-1; a weak D match, TRBD1 (6 bases). Germline V gives CDR1 SGHRS, CDR2 YFSETQ. The CDR3 has 13 residues. V was cut by 2 bases and J by 1 base, with 7 bases left in between. CDR3 bases: TGCGCCAGCAGCTTTACAGGGTCCTACGAGCAGTACTTC. It is translated as CASSFTGSYEQYF.

V usage is TRBV18 and J usage is TRBJ1-1, with 7 nucleotides matching TRBD1. The germline gives CDR1 KGHSH, CDR2 LQKENI. CDR3 size: 19 residues. V was pared by 3 bases and J by 1 base, with 17 bases of the junction left unmatched. The CDR3 reads CASSPSTGSVFKGNTEAFF. CDR3 sequence (DNA): TGTGCCAGCTCACCCTCGACAGGGAGCGTCTTCAAAGGGAACACTGAAGCTTTCTTT.

The rearrangement links TRBV5-1 to TRBJ2-1, with 12 nucleotides matching TRBD2. With 0 bases clipped from V and 4 bases from J, the junction kept 2 bases outside the gene matches. Per germline, CDR1 SGHRS and CDR2 YFSETQ. This CDR3 comprises 16 residues. Written as DNA, the CDR3 is TGCGCCAGCAGCTTGGTCGGACTAGCGGGATACAATGAGCAGTTCTTC. Translated: CASSLVGLAGYNEQFF.

This chain uses TRBV12-3 or TRBV12-4 with TRBJ1-3; no reliable D call. V shed 4 bases and J shed 0 bases, with 4 bases lying between them. The CDR3 covers 13 residues. The chain's CDR3 is CASSSGSGNTIYF. CDR3 nucleotide sequence: TGTGCCAGCAGTTCAGGCTCTGGAAACACCATATATTTT.

This chain uses TRBV28 with TRBJ2-7; the D gene is possibly TRBD1 (6 bases). The CDR3 has 13 residues. CDR1 and CDR2 from the germline V gene are MDHEN and SYDVKM. The V end was cut by 6 bases, the J end by 6 bases, with 15 bases between. The CDR3, as DNA: TGTGCCAGCAGCCAGGGGACCTCTCGCGAGCAGTACTTC. Translating gives CASSQGTSREQYF.

This chain links TRBV5-4 with TRBJ2-1, with a possible D match to TRBD2 (7 bases). Deletions cut 2 bases from V and 4 bases from J, with 13 bases between. Germline V gene lookup returns CDR1 SGHNT and CDR2 YYREEE (reference sequence). The CDR3 runs to 15 residues. This chain's CDR3 is CASSLSGGGYNEQFF. For the CDR3, the DNA is TGTGCCAGCAGCTTATCGGGGGGCGGGTACAATGAGCAGTTCTTC. Variable domain in full (rest from reference TRBV5-4 and TRBJ2-1): ETGVTQSPTHLIKTRGQQVTLRCSSQSGHNTVSWYQQALGQGPQFIFQYYREEENGRGNFPPRFSGLQFPNYSSELNVNALELDDSALYLCASSLSGGGYNEQFFGPGTRLTVL.

This clone was counted ten times or more. J is TRBJ2-2 and V is TRBV25-1; 9 nucleotides line up with TRBD1. CDR1 is MGHDK, CDR2 SYGVNS, per germline. CDR3 length equals 16 residues. V shed 6 bases, J shed 5 bases, and the junction held 10 bases outside the gene matches. The CDR3 DNA reads TGTGCCAGCAGCCATGTAACCGGGACAGGGACCGGGGAGCTGTTTTTT. Amino acids: CASSHVTGTGTGELFF.

The rearrangement uses TRBV30 and TRBJ2-2; tentatively, D is TRBD2 (7 bases). Trimming removed 6 bases at V and 6 bases at J, with 17 bases between. Germline V gives CDR1 GTSNPN, CDR2 SVGIG (reference sequence). The CDR3 runs 14 residues. The CDR3 sequence: CACPWGGLAGELFF. CDR3 coding DNA: TGTGCCTGTCCTTGGGGGGGGCTTGCCGGGGAGCTGTTTTTT.

This chain uses TRBV11-2 with TRBJ2-3; D remains unclear. The V end was cut by 4 bases, the J end by 5 bases, with 4 bases between. The CDR3 is 11 residues long. The germline V gene encodes CDR1 SGHAT and CDR2 FQNNGV. CDR3: CASSSQDTQYF. CDR3 nucleotides: TGTGCCAGCAGCTCCCAAGATACGCAGTATTTT.

The chain has TRBV6-5 and TRBJ1-6, with 7 positions matching TRBD1. Germline CDR1 is MNHEY and CDR2 is SVGAGI. The CDR3 consists of 13 residues. V lost 4 bases to trimming and J lost 9 bases; unmatched junction nucleotides: 3. The CDR3 DNA follows: TGTGCCAGCAGTTCTAGGGGGCTTTCACCCCTCCACTTT. It yields the protein CASSSRGLSPLHF.

V is TRBV7-9 and J is TRBJ2-7; no firm D call. This CDR3 comprises 12 residues. CDR1 and CDR2 (germline): SEHNR, FQNEAQ (reference sequence). Between the trimmed V and J ends, which lost 5 bases and 7 bases, there was a span of 12 bases. The CDR3 DNA reads TGTGCCAGCAGCACCGACTTCGGGGAGCAGTACTTC. Protein sequence: CASSTDFGEQYF.

This CDR3 reads CASSEDRGLSGNTIYF. CDR3 nucleotide sequence: TGTGCCAGCAGTGAAGACAGGGGTCTATCTGGAAACACCATATATTTT. This rearrangement joins TRBV25-1 to TRBJ1-3; 8 bases map to TRBD1. The CDR3 is 16 amino acids. The V gene's germline CDR1 is MGHDK and CDR2 SYGVNS. Losses at the gene ends were 2 bases for V and 1 base for J; bases not matched to a gene: 4.

The genes are TRBV4-2 and TRBJ1-3; the match to TRBD1 covers 10 bases. V lost 0 bases to trimming and J lost 11 bases; unmatched junction nucleotides: 4. This CDR3 comprises 14 residues. Germline V lookup: CDR1 LGHNA, CDR2 YNFKEQ. The CDR3 DNA reads TGTGCCAGCAGCCAAGACAGGACAGGGGGACCCATATATTTT. This codes for CASSQDRTGGPIYF.

This chain joins TRBV30 and TRBJ2-1; the match to TRBD2 covers 11 bases. Losses at the gene ends were 0 bases for V and 2 bases for J; bases not matched to a gene: 6. Germline V gene data show CDR1 as GTSNPN and CDR2 as SVGIG (reference sequence). The CDR3 runs 17 residues. The CDR3 protein is CAWSVLALAGAYNEQFF. CDR3 DNA sequence: TGTGCCTGGAGTGTACTCGCACTAGCGGGAGCCTACAATGAGCAGTTCTTC.

This CDR3 reads CAISQGLAGNTDTQYF. The CDR3 DNA reads TGTGCCATCAGCCAGGGACTAGCGGGAAACACAGATACGCAGTATTTT. The V and J genes are TRBV10-3 and TRBJ2-3, with 13 bases matching TRBD2. With V trimmed by 6 bases and J by 2 bases, 5 bases remained unmatched. Germline assignment: CDR1 ENHRY and CDR2 SYGVKD. The CDR3 is made up of 16 amino acids.

This clone has only one observation. V gene TRBV18 combines with J gene TRBJ2-7; 10 bases line up with TRBD2. This CDR3 has 16 residues. V was clipped by 1 base and J by 1 base; unmatched bases: 4. CDR1 and CDR2 (germline): KGHSH, LQKENI. The CDR3 spells CASSPLIAGGSYEQYF. The CDR3 nucleotides are TGTGCCAGCTCACCACTAATAGCGGGAGGATCCTACGAGCAGTACTTC.

The chain recombines TRBV18 with TRBJ2-3; the D gene is possibly TRBD1 (6 bases). The CDR3 loop spans 15 amino acids. V lost 2 bases and J lost 4, with 13 bases in between. Looked up from germline, CDR1 is KGHSH and CDR2 is LQKENI. CDR3 nucleotides: TGTGCCAGCTCACCAGGGGGCAGGGTACCAGATACGCAGTATTTT. It encodes CASSPGGRVPDTQYF.

V usage is TRBV4-1 and J usage is TRBJ2-7, with 11 positions matching TRBD2. J gave up 5 bases and V 4 bases, and 7 bases lay outside the gene matches. This CDR3 comprises 15 residues. CDR1 and CDR2 (germline): MGHRA, YSYEKL. The CDR3 sequence: CASSRLAGGIHEQYF. Written as DNA, the CDR3 is TGCGCCAGCAGCCGATTAGCGGGAGGGATCCACGAGCAGTACTTC.

The chain carries TRBV7-6 and TRBJ2-6; the match to TRBD2 covers 10 bases. CDR1 and CDR2 (germline): SGHVS, FNYEAQ. Trimming at V came to 0 bases and at J to 3 bases, leaving 11 bases not matched to a gene. This CDR3 is built from 20 residues. The CDR3 here is CASSLAASGGTIGGANVLTF. The CDR3 DNA is TGTGCCAGCAGCTTAGCGGCTAGCGGGGGCACAATCGGTGGGGCCAACGTCCTGACTTTC.

The chain has TRBV11-2 and TRBJ1-2; TRBD1 matches at 8 bases. CDR3 length equals 13 residues. Germline CDR1 SGHAT, CDR2 FQNNGV. Trimming cost V 2 bases and J 8 bases; bases outside gene matches: 4. Here the CDR3 DNA reads TGTGCCAGCAGCTTAAGCACAGGGGGAGGCTACACCTTC. This sequence encodes CASSLSTGGGYTF.